These 7 T cell receptor beta chains originate from one sample sequenced in a study of tumor and adjacent non-tumor tissue in lung cancer. The template was RNA from unsorted bulk tissue. A modified ARM-PCR protocol with three rounds of nested PCR amplified TCRbeta. TCRdb processed the multiplex PCR reads anew with MiXCR; each CDR3 protein has one entry. The table has roughly 220,000 distinct CDR3 sequences, around 70% seen once; the top ten hold under 30%. Specimen: lung tumor tissue. Receptors originate from a man in his 60s with non-small cell lung cancer.

In regard to this clonotype: A much larger clonotype is one base distant, so this may be a read error. The gene calls are TRBV5-1 and TRBJ2-3; 10 bases match TRBD1. The germline V gene has CDR1 SGHRS and CDR2 YFSETQ. This CDR3 contains 16 residues. The CDR3 region has the DNA TGCGCCAGCAGCGCGACAGGGGGCGCTTGGAAAGATAGGCAGTATTTT. This encodes CASSATGGAWKDRQYF.

Only one count was recorded for this clonotype. One junction end does not reproduce the germline sequence, and a read error may be involved. The J gene is TRBJ2-1, the V gene TRBV20-1; 10 bases are shared with TRBD2. This CDR3 comprises 16 residues. CDR1 DFQATT and CDR2 SNEGSKA come from the germline V gene (reference sequence). CDR3: CGARDWRTSGYNEQFF. CDR3 in DNA: TGCGGTGCTAGAGATTGGAGGACTAGCGGATACAATGAGCAGTTCTTC.

This chain uses TRBV6-6 with TRBJ1-4, with 10 bases that match TRBD1. The CDR3 spans 14 residues. The J segment lost 11 bases and the V segment lost 9 bases, leaving 12 bases of the junction unmatched. Germline V gene lookup returns CDR1 MNHNY and CDR2 SVGAGI (reference sequence). CDR3 in DNA: TGTGCCAGTTGTTACTCGACAGGGGGCAAGAAACTGTTTTTT. It specifies CASCYSTGGKKLFF.

Concerning this clonotype itself: The junction and the germline gene differ at one end; a read error may be behind it. The V and J genes are TRBV4-3 and TRBJ2-7, with 8 positions matching TRBD1. The CDR3 contains 16 residues. The V gene's germline CDR1 is LGHNA and CDR2 YSLEER. The CDR3 here is CASSQDPLTGAYDQYF. CDR3 coding DNA: TGTGCCAGCAGCCAAGATCCCCTGACAGGGGCCTACGATCAGTACTTC.

As for this clonotype: An end of the junction differs from the germline gene, which may be a read error. The V and J genes are TRBV11-2 and TRBJ2-1; D unclear. Germline V CDR1 and CDR2: SGHAT, FQNNGV. The CDR3 length is 15 residues. Here the CDR3 DNA reads TGTGCCAACAGCCTCGAAGGTTTTGGTGTGAATGAGCAATTCTTC. This sequence encodes CANSLEGFGVNEQFF.

Concerning this clonotype: Since a much larger clone is just one base distant, this may be a read error. The chain couples TRBV4-1 to TRBJ2-3; no reliable D call. CDR1 and CDR2 from the germline V gene are MGHRA and YSYEKL. The germline V and J ends were trimmed by 1 base and 2 bases, with 10 bases remaining between them. The CDR3 is 15 amino acids. This chain's CDR3 is CASSQVNSHTDTQYF. In DNA, the CDR3 is TGCGCCAGCAGCCAAGTGAACTCTCACACAGATACGCAGTATTTT.

Worth noting for this clonotype: The conserved phenylalanine or tryptophan normally closing the CDR3 is absent here, so this likely arose from a read error. The rearrangement links TRBV20-1 to TRBJ1-1; D is uncertain. The CDR3 consists of 13 residues. The V gene lost 6 bases and the J gene lost 0 bases, with 11 bases spanning the gap. The germline CDR1 and CDR2 sequences are DFQATT and SNEGSKA (reference sequence). Written as DNA, the CDR3 is TGCAGTGCCTTAAAGGTCATGAACACTGAAGCTTTCCTT. Translation: CSALKVMNTEAFL.